These 8 T cell receptor beta chains were sequenced from one sample in a study of T cell clonality in common variable immunodeficiency. Clones were read by immunoSEQ multiplex PCR, and TCRdb kept only the in-frame ones, dropping some. Recorded here are 30,000 to 40,000 clones, with no singletons, and the ten leading clones hold 2.5% to 3%. Sequenced material: peripheral blood mononuclear cells. These receptors came from a person aged 18-70 years in good health.

This clone was recorded many times. Read data end 3 residues before the CDR3 end; the end is taken from the germline J gene. The chain joins TRBV30 to TRBJ1-3; TRBD1 might be the D (6 bases). The CDR3 runs 14 residues. The V gene lost 4 bases and the J gene lost 8 bases, with 18 bases spanning the gap. Looked up from germline, CDR1 is GTSNPN and CDR2 is SVGIG (reference sequence). The CDR3 spells CAWNRWGSGDTIYF. The covered CDR3 bases are TGTGCCTGGAACAGGTGGGGATCAGGGGACACC.

This clone was found many times. The CDR3 is cut off 3 residues early in the read; its end comes from the germline J gene. The chain combines TRBV6-1 with TRBJ1-2; D may be TRBD1 (6 bases). V lost 4 bases and J 4 bases, leaving 10 bases between the germline ends. The germline V gene encodes CDR1 MNHNS and CDR2 SASEGT. This CDR3 is 13 amino acids long. The CDR3 here is CASSATGTYGYTF. Partial CDR3 DNA: TGTGCCAGCAGTGCCACAGGGACCTATGGC.

As regards this clone: Read sequence stops 3 residues before the CDR3 end, and the germline J gene provides the missing end. The V gene is TRBV30, the J gene TRBJ1-4, with 7 bases lining up with TRBD1. The CDR3 consists of 15 residues. Germline V gives CDR1 GTSNPN, CDR2 SVGIG (reference sequence). The sequenced part of the CDR3 DNA is TGTGCCTGGAACAGGGGCACAGGGGATTATTCACCA. Translating gives CAWNRGTGDYSP. The CDR3 as a whole reads CAWNRGTGDYSPLFF.

There are a few counts of this clone. The DNA ends 3 residues before the CDR3 does, and the rest of the CDR3 is filled in from the germline J gene. The identical CDR3 is also encoded by other nucleotide sequences in the sample. The chain has TRBV20-1 and TRBJ2-3; 10 bases fit TRBD2. Germline V gene lookup returns CDR1 DFQATT and CDR2 SNEGSKA (reference sequence). Germline trimming cut 6 bases from V and 6 bases from J; bases unmatched to any gene: 15. This CDR3 has 16 amino acids. The CDR3 protein is CSAGASGRGVADTQYF. The sequenced CDR3 bases are TGCAGTGCCGGGGCTAGCGGGAGAGGAGTGGCGGATACG.

This clone was seen many times. The read falls 3 residues short of the CDR3 end, and the missing part is taken from the germline J gene. The V gene is TRBV5-1, the J gene TRBJ2-6; TRBD1 matches 7 bases. This CDR3 is 15 amino acids long. V lost 1 base and J lost 4; bases outside the gene matches: 2. The germline V gene has CDR1 SGHRS and CDR2 YFSETQ. Partial CDR3 DNA: TGCGCCAGCAGCTTGAAGGGGGCAGGGGCCAACGTC. Residues: CASSLKGAGANV. The entire CDR3 protein reads CASSLKGAGANVLTF.

At least ten counts were recorded for this clone. The read finishes 3 residues shy of the CDR3 end, and the germline J gene is used to complete it. V and J are TRBV7-3 and TRBJ2-3; no clear D gene. The CDR3 consists of 12 residues. V dropped 5 bases and J dropped 5 bases, with 8 bases sitting between them. Germline CDR1 SGHTA, CDR2 FQGTGA. The sequenced CDR3 bases are TGTGCCAGCAGCCTTACACGAGATACG. It translates to CASSLTRDT. The whole CDR3 protein reads CASSLTRDTQYF.

In this sample, this clone turned up many times. Read sequence stops 3 residues before the CDR3 end, and the germline J gene provides the missing end. The genes are TRBV4-2 and TRBJ2-2; D may be TRBD1 (6 bases). V was pared by 4 bases and J by 9 bases, with 18 bases between. The CDR3 covers 15 residues. Germline V CDR1 and CDR2: LGHNA, YNFKEQ. The CDR3 DNA, read in part, is TGTGCCAGCAGCCTAATTACAGGGTCCCACTGGGAG. Its protein is CASSLITGSHWE. In full, the CDR3 is CASSLITGSHWELFF.

At least ten counts were recorded for this clone. The read ends 3 residues early relative to the CDR3; the germline J gene fills the gap. The V call is TRBV5-1, the J call TRBJ1-2, with a tentative D call TRBD1 (5 bases). Germline V gene lookup returns CDR1 SGHRS and CDR2 YFSETQ. The length of the CDR3 is 14 residues. V was shortened by 7 bases and J by 6 bases, with 19 bases between the two germline ends. The part of the CDR3 DNA that was read is TGCGCCAGCGCCATGGCAGGGAGTAGGGATGGC. It translates to CASAMAGSRDG. From start to end, the CDR3 is CASAMAGSRDGYTF.